This T cell receptor (beta chain) was recorded in a study of T cell repertoires in cytomegalovirus infection. Study findings and constraints: Accumulated public TCR beta family frequency recognized individuals carrying CMV together with the relevant HLA.

The CDR3 covers 17 residues. Germline assignment: CDR1 MNHEY and CDR2 SVGEGT. Trimming shortened V by 9 bases and J by 1 base, and 25 bases separated the two germline ends. On this clonotype: Its antigen remains unknown.

TCRdb processed the reads anew with MiXCR; each CDR3 protein has one entry. The table has approximately 110,000 distinct CDR3 sequences, about 32% seen once. The source material was CD8+ T cells from cultured PBMCs, sampled from culture after CMV antigen stimulation. This receptor was identified in a human donor in good health (CMV status not recorded). Some clones in this sample may be carry-over from other donors' samples. The chain couples TRBV6-2 or TRBV6-3 to TRBJ2-7; D is perhaps TRBD1 or TRBD2 (6 bases each). The CDR3 here is CASASLGGAKLSYEQYF. As DNA, the CDR3 is TGTGCCAGTGCATCTCTGGGGGGCGCAAAATTATCCTACGAGCAGTACTTC.